Each of the 3 T cell receptor beta chains below was sequenced from the same sample in a study of graft-versus-host responses after intestinal transplantation. Libraries were prepared by immunoSEQ multiplex PCR; TCRdb keeps only in-frame clonotypes and omits some of them. The table shows roughly 120,000 clones, with approximately 95% occurring only once. No cognate antigen is known for these TCRs. The sequencing here drew on unstimulated CD8+ T cells sorted from spleen or lymph node cells, taken before intestinal transplant. These receptors all come from a human donor who received an intestinal transplant.

The chain carries TRBV27 and TRBJ2-3, with D hard to call. The germline CDR1 and CDR2 sequences are MNHEY and SMNVEV (reference sequence). V was trimmed by 1 base and J by 4 bases, leaving 9 bases between them. This CDR3 has 14 residues. The CDR3 loop is CASSLYPGPDTQYF. CDR3 in DNA: TGTGCCAGCAGTTTATATCCGGGCCCAGATACGCAGTATTTT.

This rearrangement joins TRBV28 to TRBJ2-5; D is perhaps TRBD1 (5 bases). Trimming pared 6 bases from V and 6 bases from J, leaving 17 bases between. From germline, CDR1 is MDHEN and CDR2 SYDVKM. The CDR3 covers 14 residues. CDR3 residues: CASSPDWGEKTQYF. The CDR3 DNA sequence: TGTGCCAGCAGCCCCGATTGGGGCGAGAAGACCCAGTACTTC.

The chain employs TRBV28 and TRBJ2-5; D possibly corresponds to TRBD1 (6 bases). CDR3 length equals 15 residues. Germline V gene sequence: CDR1 MDHEN, CDR2 SYDVKM. V dropped 1 base and J dropped 4 bases, with 13 bases sitting between them. CDR3 sequence: CASSLSSGVGETQYF. CDR3 sequence (DNA): TGTGCCAGCAGTTTATCGTCAGGGGTTGGAGAGACCCAGTACTTC.